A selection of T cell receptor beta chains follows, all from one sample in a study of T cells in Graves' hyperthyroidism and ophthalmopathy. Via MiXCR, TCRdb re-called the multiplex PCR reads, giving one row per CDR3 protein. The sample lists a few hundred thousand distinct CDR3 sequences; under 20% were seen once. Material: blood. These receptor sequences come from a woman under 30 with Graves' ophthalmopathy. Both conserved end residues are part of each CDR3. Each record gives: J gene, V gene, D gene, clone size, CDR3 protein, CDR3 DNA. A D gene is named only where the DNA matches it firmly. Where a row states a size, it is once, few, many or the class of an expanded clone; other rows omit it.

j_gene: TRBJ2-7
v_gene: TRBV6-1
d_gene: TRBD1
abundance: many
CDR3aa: CASSQVPGQGFPYEQYF
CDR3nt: TGTGCCAGCAGCCAAGTCCCAGGACAGGGGTTTCCCTACGAGCAGTACTTC

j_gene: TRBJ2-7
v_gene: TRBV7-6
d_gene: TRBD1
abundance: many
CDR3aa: CASSLSPYRDSGYEQYF
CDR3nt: TGTGCCAGCAGCCTTAGCCCGTACCGGGACAGTGGGTACGAGCAGTACTTC

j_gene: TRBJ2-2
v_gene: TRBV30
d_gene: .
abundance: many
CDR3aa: CAWSGGWQGPGELFF
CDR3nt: TGTGCCTGGAGCGGCGGGTGGCAGGGACCCGGGGAGCTGTTTTTT

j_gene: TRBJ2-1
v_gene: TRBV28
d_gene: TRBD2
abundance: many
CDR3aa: CASSLLASGGASYNEQFF
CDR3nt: TGTGCCAGCAGTTTATTGGCTAGCGGGGGGGCCTCTTACAATGAGCAGTTCTTC

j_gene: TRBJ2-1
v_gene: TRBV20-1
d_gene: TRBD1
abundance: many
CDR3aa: CSAEPGQAYNEQFF
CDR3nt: TGCAGTGCCGAACCGGGACAGGCGTACAATGAGCAGTTCTTC

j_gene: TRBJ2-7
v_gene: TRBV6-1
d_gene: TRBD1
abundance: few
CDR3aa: CASSEALPGQGPYEQYF
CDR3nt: TGTGCCAGCAGTGAAGCGCTTCCAGGACAGGGGCCCTACGAGCAGTACTTC

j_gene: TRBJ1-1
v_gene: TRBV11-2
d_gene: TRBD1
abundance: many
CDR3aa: CASSLVPTGSATLNTEAFF
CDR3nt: TGTGCCAGCAGCTTAGTCCCGACAGGGTCTGCTACTTTGAACACTGAAGCTTTCTTT

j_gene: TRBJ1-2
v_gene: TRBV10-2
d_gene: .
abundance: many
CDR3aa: CASSRGRVNYGYTF
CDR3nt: TGCGCCAGCAGTCGGGGCAGGGTCAACTATGGCTACACCTTC

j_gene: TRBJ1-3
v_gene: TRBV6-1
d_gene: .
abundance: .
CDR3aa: CASSEGRGHSGNTIYF
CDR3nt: TGTGCCAGCAGTGAAGGGCGGGGCCACTCTGGAAACACCATATATTTT

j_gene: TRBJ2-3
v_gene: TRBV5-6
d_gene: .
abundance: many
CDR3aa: CASSAGGGADTQYF
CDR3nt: TGTGCCAGCAGCGCCGGGGGTGGCGCAGATACGCAGTATTTT

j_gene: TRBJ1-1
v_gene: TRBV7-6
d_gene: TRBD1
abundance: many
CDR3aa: CASSNRDRNTEAFF
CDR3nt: TGTGCCAGCAGCAACCGGGACAGAAACACTGAAGCTTTCTTT

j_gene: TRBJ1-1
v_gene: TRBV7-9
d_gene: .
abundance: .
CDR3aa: CASSLHRDLMNTEAFF
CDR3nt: TGTGCCAGCAGCTTACACAGGGATCTCATGAACACTGAAGCTTTCTTT

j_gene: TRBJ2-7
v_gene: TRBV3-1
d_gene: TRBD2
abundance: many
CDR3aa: CASSHGGSYEQYF
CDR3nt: TGTGCCAGCAGCCACGGGGGGTCCTACGAGCAGTACTTC

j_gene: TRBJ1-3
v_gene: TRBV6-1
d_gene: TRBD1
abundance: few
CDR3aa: CASSSRDRRNTIYF
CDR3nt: TGTGCCAGCAGTTCGAGGGACAGGCGAAACACCATATATTTT

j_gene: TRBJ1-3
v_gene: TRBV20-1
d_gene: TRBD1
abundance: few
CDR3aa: CSASRTGGFSGNTIYF
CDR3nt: TGCAGTGCTAGTCGGACAGGGGGATTCTCTGGAAACACCATATATTTT

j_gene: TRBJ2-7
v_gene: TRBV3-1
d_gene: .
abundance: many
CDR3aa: CASSQRTAAPYEQYF
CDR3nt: TGTGCCAGCAGCCAACGGACAGCCGCACCCTACGAGCAGTACTTC

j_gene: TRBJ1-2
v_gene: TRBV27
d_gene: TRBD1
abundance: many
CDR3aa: CASSTRDRGIYGYTF
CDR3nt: TGTGCCAGCAGTACCCGGGACAGGGGTATCTATGGCTACACCTTC

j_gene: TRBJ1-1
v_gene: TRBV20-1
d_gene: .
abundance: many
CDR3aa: CSATKGLSTEAFF
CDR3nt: TGCAGTGCCACAAAGGGATTGTCGACTGAAGCTTTCTTT

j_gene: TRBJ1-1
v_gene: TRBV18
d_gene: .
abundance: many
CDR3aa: CASSPQDSKAFF
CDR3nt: TGTGCCAGCTCACCACAGGACAGTAAAGCTTTCTTT

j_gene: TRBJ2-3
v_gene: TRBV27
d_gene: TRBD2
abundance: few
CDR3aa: CASSPRASGIIMDTQYF
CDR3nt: TGTGCCAGCAGTCCCCGGGCTAGCGGCATAATAATGGATACGCAGTATTTT

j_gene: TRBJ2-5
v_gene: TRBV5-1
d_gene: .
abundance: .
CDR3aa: CASSRVLTGSQETQYF
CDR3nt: TGCGCCAGCAGCCGGGTCTTGACGGGGTCACAAGAGACCCAGTACTTC

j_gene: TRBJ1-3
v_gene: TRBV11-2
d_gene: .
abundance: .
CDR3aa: CASSSTWTRSGNTIYF
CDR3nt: TGTGCCAGCAGCTCGACATGGACACGCTCTGGAAACACCATATATTTT

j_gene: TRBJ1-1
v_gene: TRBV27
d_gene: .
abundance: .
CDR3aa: CASSLSGGGWTEAFF
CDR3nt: TGTGCCAGCAGTTTATCGGGGGGGGGTTGGACTGAAGCTTTCTTT

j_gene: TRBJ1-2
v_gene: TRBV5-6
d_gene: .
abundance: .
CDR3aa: CASRGAENYGYTF
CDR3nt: TGTGCCAGCCGGGGGGCAGAAAACTATGGCTACACCTTC

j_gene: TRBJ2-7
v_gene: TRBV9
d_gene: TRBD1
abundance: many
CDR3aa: CASSVGGQGAVEQYF
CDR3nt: TGTGCCAGCAGCGTAGGGGGACAGGGGGCGGTCGAGCAGTACTTC

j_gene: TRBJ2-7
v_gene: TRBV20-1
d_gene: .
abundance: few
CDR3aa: CSARDPSTPSYEQYF
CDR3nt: TGCAGTGCTAGAGATCCTTCGACCCCTTCCTACGAGCAGTACTTC

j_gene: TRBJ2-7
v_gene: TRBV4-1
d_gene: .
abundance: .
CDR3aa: CASSIGGALYEQYF
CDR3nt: TGCGCCAGCAGTATTGGGGGAGCTCTGTACGAGCAGTACTTC

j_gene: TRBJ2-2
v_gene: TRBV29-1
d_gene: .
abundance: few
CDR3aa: CSVVRNTGELFF
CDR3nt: TGCAGCGTTGTTAGGAACACCGGGGAGCTGTTTTTT

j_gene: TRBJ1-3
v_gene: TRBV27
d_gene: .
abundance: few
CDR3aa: CASCIRSTAPGNTIYF
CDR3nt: TGTGCCAGCTGCATTAGGAGTACAGCCCCTGGAAACACCATATATTTT

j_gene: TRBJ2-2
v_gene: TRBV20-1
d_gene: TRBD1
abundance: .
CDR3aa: CSARKTGVTAGELFF
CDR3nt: TGCAGTGCTAGAAAGACAGGGGTGACCGCCGGGGAGCTGTTTTTT

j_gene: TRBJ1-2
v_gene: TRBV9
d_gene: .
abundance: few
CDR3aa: CASSVAADVGGYTF
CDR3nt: TGTGCCAGCAGCGTAGCTGCCGACGTGGGGGGCTACACCTTC

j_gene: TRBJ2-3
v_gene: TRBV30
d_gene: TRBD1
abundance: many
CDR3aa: CAWSLGQDITDTQYF
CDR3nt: TGTGCCTGGAGTTTGGGACAGGATATCACAGATACGCAGTATTTT

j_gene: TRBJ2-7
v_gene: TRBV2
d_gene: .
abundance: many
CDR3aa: CASSVQENDEQYF
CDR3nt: TGTGCCAGCAGTGTGCAGGAAAATGACGAGCAGTACTTC

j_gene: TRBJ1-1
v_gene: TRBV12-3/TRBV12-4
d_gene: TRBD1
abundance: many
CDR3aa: CASRKGATTEAFF
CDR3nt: TGTGCCAGCAGGAAGGGGGCAACCACTGAAGCTTTCTTT

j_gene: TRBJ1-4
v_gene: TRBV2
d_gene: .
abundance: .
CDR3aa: CASRDRSGGGATNEKLFF
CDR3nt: TGTGCCAGCAGGGACAGATCGGGTGGGGGGGCAACTAATGAAAAACTGTTTTTT

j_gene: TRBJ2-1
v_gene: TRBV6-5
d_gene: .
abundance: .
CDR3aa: CASSYSWGYNEQFF
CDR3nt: TGTGCCAGCAGTTACAGTTGGGGGTACAATGAGCAGTTCTTC

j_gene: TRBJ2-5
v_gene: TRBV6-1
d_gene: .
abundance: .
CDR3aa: CASSSRSYKETQYF
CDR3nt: TGTGCCAGCAGTTCCAGAAGCTATAAAGAGACCCAGTACTTC

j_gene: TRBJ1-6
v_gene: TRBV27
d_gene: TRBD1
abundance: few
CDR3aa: CASSLDRGGFSPLHF
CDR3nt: TGTGCCAGCAGTTTAGACAGGGGAGGATTCTCACCCCTCCACTTT

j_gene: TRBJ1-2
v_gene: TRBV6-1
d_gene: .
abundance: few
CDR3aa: CASSELKRSGYTF
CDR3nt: TGTGCCAGCAGTGAACTGAAAAGATCTGGCTACACCTTC

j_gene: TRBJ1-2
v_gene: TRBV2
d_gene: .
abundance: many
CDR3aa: CASSGNLYGYTF
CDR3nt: TGTGCCAGCAGTGGTAACCTCTATGGCTACACCTTC

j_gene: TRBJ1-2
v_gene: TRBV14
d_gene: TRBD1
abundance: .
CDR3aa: CASSREQGYGYTF
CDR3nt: TGTGCCAGCAGCCGCGAACAGGGGTATGGCTACACCTTC

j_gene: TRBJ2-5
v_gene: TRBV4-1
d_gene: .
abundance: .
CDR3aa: CASSPTGGWQETQYF
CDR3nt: TGCGCCAGCAGCCCGACCGGGGGCTGGCAAGAGACCCAGTACTTC

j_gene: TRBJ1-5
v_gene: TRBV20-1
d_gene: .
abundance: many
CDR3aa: CSARDEQPQHF
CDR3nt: TGCAGTGCTAGAGATGAACAGCCCCAGCATTTT

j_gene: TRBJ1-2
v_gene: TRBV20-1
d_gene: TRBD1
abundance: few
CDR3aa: CSALYQGVYGYTF
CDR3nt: TGCAGTGCCTTATATCAGGGGGTCTATGGCTACACCTTC

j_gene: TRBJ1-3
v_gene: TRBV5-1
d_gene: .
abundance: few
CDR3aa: CASSSRQNSGNTIYF
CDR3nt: TGCGCCAGCAGCTCCCGACAAAACTCTGGAAACACCATATATTTT

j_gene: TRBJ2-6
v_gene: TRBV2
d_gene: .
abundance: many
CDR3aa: CASSRTSGANVLTF
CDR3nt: TGTGCCAGCAGTCGGACCTCTGGGGCCAACGTCCTGACTTTC

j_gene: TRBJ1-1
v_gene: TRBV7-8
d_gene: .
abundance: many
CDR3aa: CASSGKDGTEAFF
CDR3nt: TGTGCCAGCAGCGGAAAGGACGGCACTGAAGCTTTCTTT

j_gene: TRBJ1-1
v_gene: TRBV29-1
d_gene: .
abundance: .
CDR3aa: CSVGADTEAFF
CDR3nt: TGCAGCGTTGGGGCCGACACTGAAGCTTTCTTT

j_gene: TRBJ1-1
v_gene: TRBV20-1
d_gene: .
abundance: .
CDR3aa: CSARGPGTGTEAFF
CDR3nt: TGCAGTGCTAGAGGTCCAGGGACGGGAACTGAAGCTTTCTTT

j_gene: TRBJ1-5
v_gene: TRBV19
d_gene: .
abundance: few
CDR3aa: CASSGDSGVTQHF
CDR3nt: TGTGCCAGTAGTGGCGACAGCGGGGTGACCCAGCATTTT

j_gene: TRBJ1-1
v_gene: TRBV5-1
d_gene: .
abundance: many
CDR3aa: CASSVEGRNTEAFF
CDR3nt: TGCGCCAGCAGCGTTGAGGGCCGAAACACTGAAGCTTTCTTT

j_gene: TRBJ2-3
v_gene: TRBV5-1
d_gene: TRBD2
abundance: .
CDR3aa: CASSFALATDTQYF
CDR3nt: TGCGCCAGCAGCTTTGCACTAGCGACAGATACGCAGTATTTT

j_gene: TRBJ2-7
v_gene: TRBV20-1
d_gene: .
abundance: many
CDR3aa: CSARAFTKTTSYEQYF
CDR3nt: TGCAGTGCTAGGGCGTTCACTAAGACCACTTCGTACGAGCAGTACTTC

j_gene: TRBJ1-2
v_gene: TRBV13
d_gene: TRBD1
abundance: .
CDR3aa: CASSSETGDRVFGYTF
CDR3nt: TGTGCCAGCAGCTCCGAGACGGGGGACAGGGTTTTTGGCTACACCTTC

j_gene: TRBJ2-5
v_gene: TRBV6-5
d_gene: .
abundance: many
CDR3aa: CASSYHYGGSGETQYF
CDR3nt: TGTGCCAGCAGTTACCATTACGGAGGGTCCGGGGAGACCCAGTACTTC

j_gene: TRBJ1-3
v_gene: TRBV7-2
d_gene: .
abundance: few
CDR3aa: CASSLAPGNTIYF
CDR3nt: TGTGCCAGCAGCTTAGCCCCTGGAAACACCATATATTTT

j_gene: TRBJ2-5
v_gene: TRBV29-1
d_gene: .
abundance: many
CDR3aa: CSVEDRRREETQYF
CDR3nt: TGCAGCGTTGAAGATAGAAGACGTGAAGAGACCCAGTACTTC

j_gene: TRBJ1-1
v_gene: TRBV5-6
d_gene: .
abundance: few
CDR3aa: CASTTTGQRNTEAFF
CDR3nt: TGTGCCAGCACCACGACTGGGCAGCGGAACACTGAAGCTTTCTTT

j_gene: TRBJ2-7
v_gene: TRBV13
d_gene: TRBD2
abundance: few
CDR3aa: CASSPRGGFPYEQYF
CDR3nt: TGTGCCAGCAGCCCACGGGGGGGGTTTCCCTACGAGCAGTACTTC